Listed below are T cell receptor beta chains from one sample, sequenced in a study of cytomegalovirus exposure and HLA in healthy donors. Generated by immunoSEQ multiplex PCR, the TCRdb table keeps only in-frame clones and is missing some. The top ten clones hold approximately 5.4% of a sample with some 130,000 clones, under 85% of them seen once. The sample was PBMCs. The receptors derive from a woman aged 45-65 years in good health and CMV-seropositive. Each CDR3 is given with its conserved first and last residue. The D gene is left open where the match is weak. Rows may omit the clone size; those that give it use once, few, many or a size class.

d_gene: TRBD1
abundance: -
j_gene: TRBJ1-6
v_gene: TRBV2
CDR3aa: CASSVKGTGESPLHF
CDR3nt: TGTGCCAGCAGTGTAAAAGGGACAGGGGAATCACCCCTCCACTTT

d_gene: TRBD1
abundance: -
j_gene: TRBJ1-2
v_gene: TRBV5-1
CDR3aa: CASSLVPDRVGGYTF
CDR3nt: TGCGCCAGCAGCTTGGTTCCGGACAGGGTGGGAGGCTACACCTTC

d_gene: TRBD1
abundance: -
j_gene: TRBJ1-1
v_gene: TRBV7-2
CDR3aa: CASSQDRNTEAFF
CDR3nt: TGTGCCAGCAGCCAGGACAGGAACACTGAGGCTTTCTTT

d_gene: -
abundance: -
j_gene: TRBJ2-2
v_gene: TRBV7-9
CDR3aa: CASSLLVATEAGELFF
CDR3nt: TGTGCCAGCAGCCTCCTGGTAGCGACTGAAGCCGGGGAGCTGTTTTTT

d_gene: TRBD2
abundance: -
j_gene: TRBJ2-7
v_gene: TRBV6-1
CDR3aa: CAARSGGAPSYEQYF
CDR3nt: TGTGCCGCCCGAAGCGGGGGGGCCCCCTCCTACGAGCAGTACTTC

d_gene: -
abundance: -
j_gene: TRBJ1-4
v_gene: TRBV18
CDR3aa: CASSPAGWNEKLFF
CDR3nt: TGTGCCAGCTCACCCGCGGGTTGGAATGAAAAACTGTTTTTT

d_gene: -
abundance: -
j_gene: TRBJ2-7
v_gene: TRBV11-2
CDR3aa: CASSFGLSSVEQYF
CDR3nt: TGTGCCAGCAGCTTTGGACTATCCTCGGTCGAGCAGTACTTC

d_gene: -
abundance: once
j_gene: TRBJ2-7
v_gene: TRBV12-5
CDR3aa: CASGLGDRGEQYF
CDR3nt: TGTGCTAGTGGTTTGGGGGATCGGGGCGAGCAGTACTTC

d_gene: TRBD1
abundance: -
j_gene: TRBJ2-2
v_gene: TRBV6-1
CDR3aa: CASANRGAGELFF
CDR3nt: TGTGCCAGCGCAAACAGGGGAGCCGGGGAGCTGTTTTTT

d_gene: -
abundance: -
j_gene: TRBJ1-4
v_gene: TRBV14
CDR3aa: CASSQDLVTNEKLFF
CDR3nt: TGTGCCAGCAGCCAAGACTTAGTAACTAATGAAAAACTGTTTTTT

d_gene: TRBD2
abundance: once
j_gene: TRBJ2-5
v_gene: TRBV29-1
CDR3aa: CSARPGGETQYF
CDR3nt: TGCAGCGCACGACCGGGAGGAGAGACCCAGTACTTC

d_gene: -
abundance: -
j_gene: TRBJ2-5
v_gene: TRBV7-8
CDR3aa: CASSLDGNGETQYF
CDR3nt: TGTGCCAGCAGTCTAGACGGGAATGGGGAGACCCAGTACTTC

d_gene: TRBD1
abundance: -
j_gene: TRBJ1-5
v_gene: TRBV19
CDR3aa: CASSPGQGRQPQHF
CDR3nt: TGTGCCAGTAGTCCCGGACAGGGGCGCCAGCCCCAGCATTTT

d_gene: -
abundance: -
j_gene: TRBJ1-4
v_gene: TRBV6-5
CDR3aa: CASSSGATNEKLFF
CDR3nt: TGTGCCAGCAGTTCGGGGGCAACTAATGAAAAACTGTTTTTT

d_gene: TRBD1
abundance: -
j_gene: TRBJ2-5
v_gene: TRBV10-2
CDR3aa: CASSVTGTGLETQYF
CDR3nt: TGCGCCAGCAGCGTAACCGGGACAGGACTGGAGACCCAGTACTTC

d_gene: TRBD2
abundance: few
j_gene: TRBJ2-3
v_gene: TRBV5-1
CDR3aa: CASGTSGGADTQYF
CDR3nt: TGCGCCAGCGGGACTAGCGGGGGGGCAGATACGCAGTATTTT

d_gene: TRBD1
abundance: -
j_gene: TRBJ1-1
v_gene: TRBV10-3
CDR3aa: CAIRGQGLNTEAFF
CDR3nt: TGTGCCATCAGGGGACAGGGGTTGAACACTGAAGCTTTCTTT

d_gene: -
abundance: few
j_gene: TRBJ1-1
v_gene: TRBV6-5
CDR3aa: CASSYSGLGNTEAFF
CDR3nt: TGTGCCAGCAGTTACTCGGGGCTCGGAAACACTGAAGCTTTCTTT

d_gene: TRBD1
abundance: -
j_gene: TRBJ1-4
v_gene: TRBV5-4
CDR3aa: CASSLAGTAEEKLFF
CDR3nt: TGTGCCAGCAGCTTGGCCGGGACAGCGGAGGAAAAACTGTTTTTT

d_gene: TRBD1
abundance: few
j_gene: TRBJ1-5
v_gene: TRBV13
CDR3aa: CASSSQGFGQPQHF
CDR3nt: TGTGCCAGCAGCTCACAGGGGTTCGGACAGCCCCAGCATTTT

d_gene: TRBD2
abundance: -
j_gene: TRBJ2-5
v_gene: TRBV19
CDR3aa: CASSDGTSGGQETQYF
CDR3nt: TGTGCCAGTAGTGACGGGACTAGCGGGGGGCAAGAGACCCAGTACTTC

d_gene: -
abundance: few
j_gene: TRBJ1-2
v_gene: TRBV19
CDR3aa: CASSISGRGDYGYTF
CDR3nt: TGTGCCAGTAGTATCAGCGGGAGGGGGGACTATGGCTACACCTTC

d_gene: -
abundance: -
j_gene: TRBJ2-1
v_gene: TRBV19
CDR3aa: CASNDGDGYNEQFF
CDR3nt: TGTGCCAGCAACGACGGGGATGGATACAATGAGCAGTTCTTC

d_gene: TRBD2
abundance: -
j_gene: TRBJ2-5
v_gene: TRBV19
CDR3aa: CASSITGTSGGKTQYF
CDR3nt: TGTGCCAGTAGTATAACAGGGACTAGCGGGGGGAAGACCCAGTACTTC

d_gene: TRBD2
abundance: -
j_gene: TRBJ2-7
v_gene: TRBV4-1
CDR3aa: CASSQVGGTYEQYF
CDR3nt: TGCGCCAGCAGCCAGGTGGGGGGGACCTACGAGCAGTACTTC

d_gene: -
abundance: -
j_gene: TRBJ1-2
v_gene: TRBV18
CDR3aa: CASSPGGNYGYTF
CDR3nt: TGTGCCAGCTCACCGGGCGGGAACTATGGCTACACCTTC

d_gene: TRBD2
abundance: -
j_gene: TRBJ2-3
v_gene: TRBV2
CDR3aa: CASRELAGGRNTQYF
CDR3nt: TGTGCCAGCAGGGAACTAGCGGGGGGGCGAAATACGCAGTATTTT

d_gene: TRBD1
abundance: few
j_gene: TRBJ1-5
v_gene: TRBV4-2
CDR3aa: CASSRDRGDNQPQHF
CDR3nt: TGTGCCAGCAGCCGGGACAGGGGGGATAATCAGCCCCAGCATTTT

d_gene: TRBD1
abundance: -
j_gene: TRBJ1-5
v_gene: TRBV4-1
CDR3aa: CASSQGQGEIPNQPQHF
CDR3nt: TGCGCCAGCAGCCAAGGCCAGGGGGAGATACCCAATCAGCCCCAGCATTTT

d_gene: TRBD1
abundance: -
j_gene: TRBJ2-7
v_gene: TRBV29-1
CDR3aa: CSVGGTGISYEQYF
CDR3nt: TGCAGCGTTGGCGGGACAGGTATCTCCTACGAGCAGTACTTC

d_gene: -
abundance: few
j_gene: TRBJ2-1
v_gene: TRBV27
CDR3aa: CASSFSLGDNEQFF
CDR3nt: TGTGCCAGCAGTTTCTCCCTAGGAGACAATGAGCAGTTCTTC

d_gene: -
abundance: -
j_gene: TRBJ2-1
v_gene: TRBV19
CDR3aa: CASNYPRRGNEQFF
CDR3nt: TGTGCCAGTAATTACCCTCGAAGGGGCAATGAGCAGTTCTTC

d_gene: -
abundance: -
j_gene: TRBJ2-7
v_gene: TRBV19
CDR3aa: CASSIGATAGEQYF
CDR3nt: TGTGCCAGTAGTATAGGTGCAACTGCGGGCGAGCAGTACTTC

d_gene: TRBD1
abundance: -
j_gene: TRBJ1-1
v_gene: TRBV5-1
CDR3aa: CASSWTGGGPEAFF
CDR3nt: TGCGCCAGCAGCTGGACAGGGGGCGGACCTGAAGCTTTCTTT

d_gene: -
abundance: once
j_gene: TRBJ2-6
v_gene: TRBV4-3
CDR3aa: CASSQGREANVLTF
CDR3nt: TGCGCCAGCAGCCAAGGTCGAGAGGCCAACGTCCTGACTTTC

d_gene: -
abundance: few
j_gene: TRBJ1-5
v_gene: TRBV5-5
CDR3aa: CASSLNAGSNQPQHF
CDR3nt: TGTGCCAGCAGCTTGAATGCAGGGAGCAATCAGCCCCAGCATTTT

d_gene: -
abundance: -
j_gene: TRBJ2-2
v_gene: TRBV10-1
CDR3aa: CASSELLPPKELFF
CDR3nt: TGCGCCAGCAGTGAGCTACTGCCCCCGAAGGAGCTGTTTTTT

d_gene: -
abundance: few
j_gene: TRBJ2-7
v_gene: TRBV14
CDR3aa: CASSLFNEQYF
CDR3nt: TGTGCCAGCAGCCTTTTTAACGAGCAGTACTTC

d_gene: -
abundance: -
j_gene: TRBJ2-7
v_gene: TRBV10-3
CDR3aa: CATQSGLSSYEQYF
CDR3nt: TGTGCCACCCAATCGGGACTTAGCTCCTACGAGCAGTACTTC

d_gene: -
abundance: -
j_gene: TRBJ2-6
v_gene: TRBV13
CDR3aa: CASSPISGANVLTF
CDR3nt: TGTGCCAGCAGCCCTATCTCTGGGGCCAACGTCCTGACTTTC

d_gene: -
abundance: -
j_gene: TRBJ2-5
v_gene: TRBV7-8
CDR3aa: CASSLLAIETQYF
CDR3nt: TGTGCCAGCAGCTTGTTAGCCATCGAGACCCAGTACTTC

d_gene: TRBD2
abundance: -
j_gene: TRBJ2-5
v_gene: TRBV5-1
CDR3aa: CASSTAGQETQYF
CDR3nt: TGCGCCAGCAGCACAGCGGGGCAAGAGACCCAGTACTTC

d_gene: -
abundance: -
j_gene: TRBJ2-2
v_gene: TRBV6-1
CDR3aa: CASLTPNTGELFF
CDR3nt: TGTGCCAGCCTCACACCGAACACCGGGGAGCTGTTTTTT

d_gene: -
abundance: -
j_gene: TRBJ1-5
v_gene: TRBV29-1
CDR3aa: CSVGGSNQPQHF
CDR3nt: TGCAGCGTTGGAGGGAGCAATCAGCCCCAGCATTTT

d_gene: TRBD2
abundance: -
j_gene: TRBJ2-7
v_gene: TRBV6-1
CDR3aa: CASSEGLSGGALPYEQYF
CDR3nt: TGTGCCAGCAGTGAAGGGCTTAGCGGGGGTGCCCTCCCCTACGAGCAGTACTTC

d_gene: -
abundance: -
j_gene: TRBJ2-7
v_gene: TRBV7-6
CDR3aa: CASSRTQGSEQYF
CDR3nt: TGTGCCAGCAGCCGCACTCAGGGTTCCGAGCAGTACTTC

d_gene: -
abundance: few
j_gene: TRBJ1-3
v_gene: TRBV19
CDR3aa: CASHRGLSGNTIYF
CDR3nt: TGTGCCAGTCACCGCGGGCTCTCTGGAAACACCATATATTTT

d_gene: TRBD1
abundance: -
j_gene: TRBJ1-4
v_gene: TRBV19
CDR3aa: CASVTTGVGEKLFF
CDR3nt: TGTGCCAGCGTAACGACAGGGGTTGGTGAAAAACTGTTTTTT